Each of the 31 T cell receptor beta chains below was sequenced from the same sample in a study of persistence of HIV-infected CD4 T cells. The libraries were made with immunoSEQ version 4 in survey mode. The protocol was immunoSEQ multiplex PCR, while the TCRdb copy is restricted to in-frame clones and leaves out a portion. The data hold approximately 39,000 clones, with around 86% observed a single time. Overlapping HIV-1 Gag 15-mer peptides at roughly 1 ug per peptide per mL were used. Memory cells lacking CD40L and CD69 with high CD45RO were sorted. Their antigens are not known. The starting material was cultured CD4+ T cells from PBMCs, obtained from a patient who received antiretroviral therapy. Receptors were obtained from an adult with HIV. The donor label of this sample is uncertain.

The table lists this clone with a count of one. The CDR3 region has the DNA TGTGCCAGCAGTCAGCTACCTACCTACGAGCAGTACGTC. It yields the protein CASSQLPTYEQYV. The chain combines TRBV6-6 with TRBJ2-7; the D is unclear. Trimming left V 5 bases short and J 2 bases short, with 10 bases between. The CDR3 spans 13 residues. Germline V lookup: CDR1 MNHNY, CDR2 SVGAGI (reference sequence).

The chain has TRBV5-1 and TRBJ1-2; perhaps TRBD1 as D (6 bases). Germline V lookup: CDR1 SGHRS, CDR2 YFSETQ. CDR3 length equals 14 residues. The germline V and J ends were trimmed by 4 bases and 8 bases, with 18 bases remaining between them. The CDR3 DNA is TGCGCCAGCAGCACCGGACAGCCGTTGGGCGGCTACACCTTC. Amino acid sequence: CASSTGQPLGGYTF.

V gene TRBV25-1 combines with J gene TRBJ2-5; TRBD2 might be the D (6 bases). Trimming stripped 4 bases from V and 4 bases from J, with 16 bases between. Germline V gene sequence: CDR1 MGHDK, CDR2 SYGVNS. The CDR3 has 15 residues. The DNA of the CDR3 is TGTGCCAGCAGTGGGTTCAGGCAGGGAGGAGAGACCCAGTACTTC. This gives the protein CASSGFRQGGETQYF.

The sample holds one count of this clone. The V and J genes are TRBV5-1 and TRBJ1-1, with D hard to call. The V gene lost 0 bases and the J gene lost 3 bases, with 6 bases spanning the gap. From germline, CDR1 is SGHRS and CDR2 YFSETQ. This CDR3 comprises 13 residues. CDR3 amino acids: CASSLDVDTEAFF. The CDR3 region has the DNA TGCGCCAGCAGCTTGGACGTAGACACTGAAGCTTTCTTT. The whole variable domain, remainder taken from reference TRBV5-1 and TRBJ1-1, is KAGVTQTPRYLIKTRGQQVTLSCSPISGHRSVSWYQQTPGQGLQFLFEYFSETQRNKGNFPGRFSGRQFSNSRSEMNVSTLELGDSALYLCASSLDVDTEAFFGQGTRLTVV.

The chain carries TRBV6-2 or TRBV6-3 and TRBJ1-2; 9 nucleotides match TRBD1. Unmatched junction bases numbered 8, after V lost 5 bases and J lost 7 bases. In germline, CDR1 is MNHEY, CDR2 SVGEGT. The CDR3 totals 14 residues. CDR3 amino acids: CASSKDRGLGGYTF. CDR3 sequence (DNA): TGTGCCAGCAGTAAGGACAGGGGTTTGGGTGGCTACACCTTC.

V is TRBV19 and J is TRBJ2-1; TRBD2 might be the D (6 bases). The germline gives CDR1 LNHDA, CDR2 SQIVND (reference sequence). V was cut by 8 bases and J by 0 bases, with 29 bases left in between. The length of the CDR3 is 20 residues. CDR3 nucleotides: TGTGCCAGTTCGATCGGGAGAGACAGCGCATTAAGGAGCTCCTACAATGAGCAGTTCTTC. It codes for CASSIGRDSALRSSYNEQFF.

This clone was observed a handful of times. The CDR3 loop reads CASSSSGTGGGYTF. The CDR3 DNA follows: TGTGCCAGCAGCTCCTCCGGGACAGGGGGAGGCTACACCTTC. The chain couples TRBV7-3 to TRBJ1-2; 11 bases are a match to TRBD1. The CDR3 sequence is 14 residues long. The germline gives CDR1 SGHTA, CDR2 FQGTGA. V lost 4 bases to trimming and J lost 8 bases; unmatched junction nucleotides: 6.

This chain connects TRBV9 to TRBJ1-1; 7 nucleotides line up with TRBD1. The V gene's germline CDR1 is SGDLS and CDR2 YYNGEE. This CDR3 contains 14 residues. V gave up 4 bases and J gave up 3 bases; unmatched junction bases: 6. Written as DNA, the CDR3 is TGTGCCAGCAGCTTTTTCGACAGGGACACTGAAGCTTTCTTT. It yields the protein CASSFFDRDTEAFF.

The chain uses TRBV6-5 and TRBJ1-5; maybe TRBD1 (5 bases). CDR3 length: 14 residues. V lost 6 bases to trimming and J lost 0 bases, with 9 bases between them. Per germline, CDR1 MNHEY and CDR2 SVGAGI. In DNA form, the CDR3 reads TGTGCCAGCAGGGACATCTCTAGCAATCAGCCCCAGCATTTT. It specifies CASRDISSNQPQHF.

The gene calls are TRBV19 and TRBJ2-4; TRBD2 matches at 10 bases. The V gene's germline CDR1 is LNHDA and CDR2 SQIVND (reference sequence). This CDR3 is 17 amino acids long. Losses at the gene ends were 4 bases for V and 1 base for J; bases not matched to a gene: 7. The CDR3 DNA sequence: TGTGCCAGTAGTAAGTCCAGCGGGGGGGATGCCAAAAACATTCAGTACTTC. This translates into CASSKSSGGDAKNIQYF. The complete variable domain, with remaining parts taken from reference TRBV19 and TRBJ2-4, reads DGGITQSPKYLFRKEGQNVTLSCEQNLNHDAMYWYRQDPGQGLRLIYYSQIVNDFQKGDIAEGYSVSREKKESFPLTVTSAQKNPTAFYLCASSKSSGGDAKNIQYFGAGTRLSVL.

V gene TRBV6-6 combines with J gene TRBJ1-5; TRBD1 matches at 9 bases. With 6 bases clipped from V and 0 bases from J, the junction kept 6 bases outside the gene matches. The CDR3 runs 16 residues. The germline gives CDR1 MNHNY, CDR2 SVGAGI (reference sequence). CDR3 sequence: CASSRRQGGSNQPQHF. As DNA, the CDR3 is TGTGCCAGCAGCCGCCGACAGGGGGGTAGCAATCAGCCCCAGCATTTT.

CDR3 in DNA: TGTGCCAGCAGTGCGGACGTTTATAGCAATCAGCCCCAGCATTTT. Protein sequence: CASSADVYSNQPQHF. The chain combines TRBV27 with TRBJ1-5, with D unresolved. V lost 5 bases and J lost 0, with 11 bases in between. The CDR3 contains 15 residues. Germline CDR1 reads MNHEY; CDR2 reads SMNVEV (reference sequence).

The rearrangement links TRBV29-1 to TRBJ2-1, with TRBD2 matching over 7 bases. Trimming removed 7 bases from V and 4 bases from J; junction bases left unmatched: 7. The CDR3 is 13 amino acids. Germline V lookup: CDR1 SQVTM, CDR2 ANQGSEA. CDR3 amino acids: CSGEASGYNEQFF. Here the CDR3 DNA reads TGCAGCGGTGAGGCTAGCGGATACAATGAGCAGTTCTTC.

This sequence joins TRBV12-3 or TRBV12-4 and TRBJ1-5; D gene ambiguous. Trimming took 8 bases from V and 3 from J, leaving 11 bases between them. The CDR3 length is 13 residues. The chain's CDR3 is CASRASLNQPQHF. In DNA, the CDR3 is TGTGCCAGCCGGGCCAGCCTCAATCAGCCCCAGCATTTT.

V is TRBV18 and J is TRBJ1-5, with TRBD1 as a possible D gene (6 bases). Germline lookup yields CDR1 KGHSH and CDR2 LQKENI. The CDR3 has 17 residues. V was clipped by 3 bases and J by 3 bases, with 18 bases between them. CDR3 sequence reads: CASSPPGTSDFNQPQHF. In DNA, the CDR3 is TGTGCCAGCTCACCCCCCGGGACATCCGACTTCAATCAGCCCCAGCATTTT.

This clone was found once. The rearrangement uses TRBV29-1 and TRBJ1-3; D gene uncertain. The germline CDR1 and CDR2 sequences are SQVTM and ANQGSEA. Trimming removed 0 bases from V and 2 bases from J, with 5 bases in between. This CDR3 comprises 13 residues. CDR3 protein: CSVEEPAGNTIYF. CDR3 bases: TGCAGCGTTGAAGAGCCAGCTGGAAACACCATATATTTT.

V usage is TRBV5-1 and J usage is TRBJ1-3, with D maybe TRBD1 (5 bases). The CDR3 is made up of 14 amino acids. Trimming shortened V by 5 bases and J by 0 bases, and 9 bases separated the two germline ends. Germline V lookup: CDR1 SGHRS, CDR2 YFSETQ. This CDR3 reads CASSLDSSGNTIYF. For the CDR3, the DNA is TGCGCCAGCAGTTTAGACAGCTCTGGAAACACCATATATTTT.

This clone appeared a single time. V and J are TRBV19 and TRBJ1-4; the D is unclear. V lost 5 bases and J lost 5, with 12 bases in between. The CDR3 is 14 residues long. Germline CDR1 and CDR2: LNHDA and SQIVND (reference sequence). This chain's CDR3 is CASSQLGWNEKLFF. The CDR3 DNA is TGTGCCAGTAGTCAATTGGGATGGAATGAAAAACTGTTTTTT.

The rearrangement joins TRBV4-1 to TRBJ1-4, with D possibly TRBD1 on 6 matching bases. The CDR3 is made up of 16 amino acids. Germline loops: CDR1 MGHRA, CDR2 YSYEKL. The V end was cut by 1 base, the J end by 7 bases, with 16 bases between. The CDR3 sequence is CASSQVIGGGGEKLFF. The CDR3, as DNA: TGCGCCAGCAGCCAAGTCATCGGGGGCGGGGGTGAAAAACTGTTTTTT.

The CDR3 sequence is CASSLTQGGKAFF. The CDR3 nucleotides read TGCGCCAGCAGCTTGACACAGGGAGGGAAAGCTTTCTTT. The chain links TRBV5-1 to TRBJ1-1; D is possibly TRBD1 (6 bases). There are 13 residues in the CDR3. The V gene's germline CDR1 is SGHRS and CDR2 YFSETQ. V lost 1 base to trimming and J lost 9 bases, with 13 bases between them.

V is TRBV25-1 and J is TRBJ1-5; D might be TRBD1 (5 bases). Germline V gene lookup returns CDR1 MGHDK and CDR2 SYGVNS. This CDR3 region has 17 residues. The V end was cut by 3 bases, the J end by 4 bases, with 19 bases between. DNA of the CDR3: TGTGCCAGCAGTGAGAGTCTATTGGGGCAACCAAATCAGCCCCAGCATTTT. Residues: CASSESLLGQPNQPQHF.

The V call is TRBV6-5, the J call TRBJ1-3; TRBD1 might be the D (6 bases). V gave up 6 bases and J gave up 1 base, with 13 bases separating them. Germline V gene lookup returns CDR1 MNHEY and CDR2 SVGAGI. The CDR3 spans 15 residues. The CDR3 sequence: CASRAGVLSGNTIYF. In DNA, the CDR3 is TGTGCCAGCAGGGCAGGGGTGTTGTCTGGAAACACCATATATTTT.

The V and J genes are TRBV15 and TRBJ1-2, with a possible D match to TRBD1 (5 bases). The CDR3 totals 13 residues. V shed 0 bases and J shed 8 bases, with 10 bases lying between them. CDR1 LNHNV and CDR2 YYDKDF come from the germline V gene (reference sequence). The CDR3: CATSRDRQGGYTF. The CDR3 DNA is TGTGCCACCAGCAGAGATCGGCAGGGAGGCTACACCTTC.

The CDR3 here is CASSTDSNQPQHF. The CDR3 nucleotides are TGTGCCAGCTCAACCGACAGTAATCAGCCCCAGCATTTT. The chain recombines TRBV18 with TRBJ1-5; possible D gene TRBD1, 5 bases. Trimming took off 5 bases at V and 4 bases at J, with 9 bases between the two ends. The V gene's germline CDR1 is KGHSH and CDR2 LQKENI. CDR3 length: 13 amino acids.

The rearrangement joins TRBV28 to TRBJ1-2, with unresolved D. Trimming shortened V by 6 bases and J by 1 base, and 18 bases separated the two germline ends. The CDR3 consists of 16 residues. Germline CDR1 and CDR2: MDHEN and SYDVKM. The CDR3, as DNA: TGTGCCAGCAGCCGGGCGGTACAGTGGGATAACTATGGCTACACCTTC. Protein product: CASSRAVQWDNYGYTF.

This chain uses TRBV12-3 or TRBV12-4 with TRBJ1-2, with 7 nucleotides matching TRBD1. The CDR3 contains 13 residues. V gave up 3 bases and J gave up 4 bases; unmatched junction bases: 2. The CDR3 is CASSFHRGYGYTF. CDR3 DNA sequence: TGTGCCAGCAGTTTCCACAGGGGCTATGGCTACACCTTC.

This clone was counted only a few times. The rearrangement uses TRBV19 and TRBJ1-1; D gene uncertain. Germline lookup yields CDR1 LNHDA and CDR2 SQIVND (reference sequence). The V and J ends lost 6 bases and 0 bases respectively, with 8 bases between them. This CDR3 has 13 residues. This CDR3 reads CASRGMMNTEAFF. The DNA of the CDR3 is TGTGCCAGTAGAGGGATGATGAACACTGAAGCTTTCTTT.

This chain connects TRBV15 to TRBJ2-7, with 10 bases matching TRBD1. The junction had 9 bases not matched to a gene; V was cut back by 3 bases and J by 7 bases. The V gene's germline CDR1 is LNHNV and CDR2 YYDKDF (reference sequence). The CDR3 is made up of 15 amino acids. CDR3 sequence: CATSSRDRGLGEQYF. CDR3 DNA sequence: TGTGCCACCAGCAGCCGGGACAGGGGTTTGGGGGAGCAGTACTTC.

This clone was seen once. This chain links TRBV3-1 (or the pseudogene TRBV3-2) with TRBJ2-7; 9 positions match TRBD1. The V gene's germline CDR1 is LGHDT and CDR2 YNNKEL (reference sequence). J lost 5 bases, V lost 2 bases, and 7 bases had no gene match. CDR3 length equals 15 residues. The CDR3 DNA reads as TGTGCCAGCAGCCAAAGCACAGGGGGCTTCGACGAGCAGTACTTC. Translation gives CASSQSTGGFDEQYF.

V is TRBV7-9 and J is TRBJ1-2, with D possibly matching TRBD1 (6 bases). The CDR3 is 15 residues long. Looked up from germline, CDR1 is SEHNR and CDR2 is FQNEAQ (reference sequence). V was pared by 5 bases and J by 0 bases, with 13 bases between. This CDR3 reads CASSPRGAANYGYTF. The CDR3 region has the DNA TGTGCCAGCAGCCCGCGGGGGGCGGCTAACTATGGCTACACCTTC.

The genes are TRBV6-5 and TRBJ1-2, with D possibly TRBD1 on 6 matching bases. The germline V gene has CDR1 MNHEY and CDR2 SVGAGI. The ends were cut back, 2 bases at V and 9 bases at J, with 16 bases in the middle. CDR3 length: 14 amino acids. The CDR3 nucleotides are TGTGCCAGCAGTTACCTAACAGGGTCTGTAAGCTACACCTTC. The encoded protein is CASSYLTGSVSYTF.